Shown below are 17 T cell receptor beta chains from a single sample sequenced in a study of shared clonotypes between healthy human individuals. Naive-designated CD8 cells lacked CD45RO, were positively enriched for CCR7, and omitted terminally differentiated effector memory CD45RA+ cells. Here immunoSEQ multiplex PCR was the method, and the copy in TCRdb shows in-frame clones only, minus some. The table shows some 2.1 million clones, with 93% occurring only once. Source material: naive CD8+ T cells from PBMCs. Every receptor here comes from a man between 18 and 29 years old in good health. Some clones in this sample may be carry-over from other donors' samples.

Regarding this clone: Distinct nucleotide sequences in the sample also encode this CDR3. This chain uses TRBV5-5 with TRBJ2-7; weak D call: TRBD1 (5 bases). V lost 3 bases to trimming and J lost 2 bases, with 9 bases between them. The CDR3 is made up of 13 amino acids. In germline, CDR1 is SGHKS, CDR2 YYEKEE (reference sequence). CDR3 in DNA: TGTGCCAGCAGCTATCCAGGGACCTACGAGCAGTACTTC. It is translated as CASSYPGTYEQYF.

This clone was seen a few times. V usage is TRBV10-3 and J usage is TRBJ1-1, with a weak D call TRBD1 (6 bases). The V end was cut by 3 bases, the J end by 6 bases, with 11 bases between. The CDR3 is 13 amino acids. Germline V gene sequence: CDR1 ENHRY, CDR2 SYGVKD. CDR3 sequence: CAISDAEGAEAFF. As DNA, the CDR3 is TGTGCCATCAGTGATGCGGAGGGGGCTGAAGCTTTCTTT.

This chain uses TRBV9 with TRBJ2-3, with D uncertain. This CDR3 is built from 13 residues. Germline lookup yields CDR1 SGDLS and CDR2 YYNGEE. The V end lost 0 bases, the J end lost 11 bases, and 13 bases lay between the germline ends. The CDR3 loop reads CASSVDEVNMQYF. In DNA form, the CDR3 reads TGTGCCAGCAGCGTAGACGAGGTGAATATGCAGTATTTT.

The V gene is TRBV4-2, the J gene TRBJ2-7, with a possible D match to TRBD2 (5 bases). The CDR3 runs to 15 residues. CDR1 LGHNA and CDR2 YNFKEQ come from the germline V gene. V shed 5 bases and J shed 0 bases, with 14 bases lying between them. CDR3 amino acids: CASSSDRGISYEQYF. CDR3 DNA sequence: TGTGCCAGCAGCTCGGATCGGGGTATCTCCTACGAGCAGTACTTC.

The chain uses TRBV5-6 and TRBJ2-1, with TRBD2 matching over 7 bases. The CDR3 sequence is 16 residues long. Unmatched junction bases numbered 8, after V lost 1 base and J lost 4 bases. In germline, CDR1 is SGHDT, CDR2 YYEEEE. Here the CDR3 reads CASSLNAVGLYNEQFF. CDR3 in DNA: TGTGCCAGCAGCTTGAACGCTGTGGGACTATACAATGAGCAGTTCTTC.

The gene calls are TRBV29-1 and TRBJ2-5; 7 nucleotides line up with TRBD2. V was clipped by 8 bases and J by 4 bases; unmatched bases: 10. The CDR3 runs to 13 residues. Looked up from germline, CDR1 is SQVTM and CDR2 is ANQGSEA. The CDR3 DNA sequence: TGCAGCTCAGGGAGGGCCTCGGGAGAGACCCAGTACTTC. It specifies CSSGRASGETQYF.

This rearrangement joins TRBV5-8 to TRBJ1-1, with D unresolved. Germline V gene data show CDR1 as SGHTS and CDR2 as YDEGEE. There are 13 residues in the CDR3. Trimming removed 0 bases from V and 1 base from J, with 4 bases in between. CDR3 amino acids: CASSLVANTEAFF. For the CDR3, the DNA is TGTGCCAGCAGCTTGGTGGCGAACACTGAAGCTTTCTTT.

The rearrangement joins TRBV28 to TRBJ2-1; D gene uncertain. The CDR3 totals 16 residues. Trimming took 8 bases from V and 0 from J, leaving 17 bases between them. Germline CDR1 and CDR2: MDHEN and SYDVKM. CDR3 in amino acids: CASLSVNTYSYNEQFF. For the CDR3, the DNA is TGTGCCAGCTTATCTGTCAATACTTACTCCTACAATGAGCAGTTCTTC. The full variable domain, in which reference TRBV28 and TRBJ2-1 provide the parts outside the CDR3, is DVKVTQSSRYLVKRTGEKVFLECVQDMDHENMFWYRQDPGLGLRLIYFSYDVKMKEKGDIPEGYSVSREKKERFSLILESASTNQTSMYLCASLSVNTYSYNEQFFGPGTRLTVL.

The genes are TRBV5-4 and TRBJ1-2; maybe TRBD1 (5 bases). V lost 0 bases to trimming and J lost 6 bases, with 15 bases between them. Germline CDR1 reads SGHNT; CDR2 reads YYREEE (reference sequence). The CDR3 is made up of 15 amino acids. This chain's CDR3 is CASSLDQGYSHGYTF. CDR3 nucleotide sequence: TGTGCCAGCAGCTTGGACCAGGGTTATTCCCATGGCTACACCTTC.

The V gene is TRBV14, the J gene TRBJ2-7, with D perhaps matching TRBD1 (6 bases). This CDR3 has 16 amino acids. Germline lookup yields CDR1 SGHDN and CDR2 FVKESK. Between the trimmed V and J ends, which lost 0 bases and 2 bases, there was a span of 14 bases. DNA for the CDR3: TGTGCCAGCAGCCAAGAGTATGGTAACAGGGCCTACGAGCAGTACTTC. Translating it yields CASSQEYGNRAYEQYF. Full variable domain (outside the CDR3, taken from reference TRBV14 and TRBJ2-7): EAGVTQFPSHSVIEKGQTVTLRCDPISGHDNLYWYRRVMGKEIKFLLHFVKESKQDESGMPNNRFLAERTGGTYSTLKVQPAELEDSGVYFCASSQEYGNRAYEQYFGPGTRLTVT.

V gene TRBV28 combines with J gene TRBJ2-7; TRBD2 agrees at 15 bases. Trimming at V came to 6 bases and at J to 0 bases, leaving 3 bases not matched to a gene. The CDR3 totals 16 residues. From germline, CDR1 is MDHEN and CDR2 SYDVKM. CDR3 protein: CASRRTSGRASYEQYF. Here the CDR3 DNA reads TGTGCCAGCAGGCGGACTAGCGGGAGGGCCTCCTACGAGCAGTACTTC.

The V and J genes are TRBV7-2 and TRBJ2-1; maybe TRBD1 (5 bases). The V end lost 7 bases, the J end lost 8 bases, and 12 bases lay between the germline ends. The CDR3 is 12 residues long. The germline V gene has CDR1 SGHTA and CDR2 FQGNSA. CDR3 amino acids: CASNTGSHEQFF. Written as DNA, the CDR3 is TGTGCCAGCAACACAGGATCCCATGAGCAGTTCTTC. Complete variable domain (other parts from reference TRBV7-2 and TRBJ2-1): GAGVSQSPSNKVTEKGKDVELRCDPISGHTALYWYRQSLGQGLEFLIYFQGNSAPDKSGLPSDRFSAERTGGSVSTLTIQRTQQEDSAVYLCASNTGSHEQFFGPGTRLTVL.

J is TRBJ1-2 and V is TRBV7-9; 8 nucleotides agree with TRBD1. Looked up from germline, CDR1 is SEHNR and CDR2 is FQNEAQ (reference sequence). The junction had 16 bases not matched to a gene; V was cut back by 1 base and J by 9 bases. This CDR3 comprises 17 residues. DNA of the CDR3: TGTGCCAGCAGCTTAGTCAACGGGACAGGCTTGCAAGTGAGCTACACCTTC. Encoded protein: CASSLVNGTGLQVSYTF.

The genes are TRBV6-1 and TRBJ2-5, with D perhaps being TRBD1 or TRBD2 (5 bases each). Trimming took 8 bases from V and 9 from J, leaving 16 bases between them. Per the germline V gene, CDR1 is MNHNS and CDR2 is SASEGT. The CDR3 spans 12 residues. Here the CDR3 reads CASGGPRVAQYF. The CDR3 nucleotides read TGTGCCAGCGGGGGACCGCGGGTGGCCCAGTACTTC.

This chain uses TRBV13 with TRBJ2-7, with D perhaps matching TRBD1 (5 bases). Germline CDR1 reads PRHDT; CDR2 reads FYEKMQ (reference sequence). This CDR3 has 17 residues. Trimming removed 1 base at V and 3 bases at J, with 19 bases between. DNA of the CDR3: TGTGCCAGCAGCTTAGAGGGGCGAACGCGGTCCGGCTACGAGCAGTACTTC. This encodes CASSLEGRTRSGYEQYF.

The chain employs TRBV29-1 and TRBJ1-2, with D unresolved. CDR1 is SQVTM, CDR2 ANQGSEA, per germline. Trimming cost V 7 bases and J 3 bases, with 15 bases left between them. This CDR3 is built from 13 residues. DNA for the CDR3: TGCAGCGGTTATGAGGTTAACGACTATGGCTACACCTTC. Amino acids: CSGYEVNDYGYTF.

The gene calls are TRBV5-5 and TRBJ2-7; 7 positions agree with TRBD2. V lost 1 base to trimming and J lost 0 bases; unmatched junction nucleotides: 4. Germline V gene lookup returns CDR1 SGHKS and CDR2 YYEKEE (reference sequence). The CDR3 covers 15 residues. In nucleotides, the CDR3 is TGTGCCAGCAGCTTGATTGGCGGGAGCTCCTACGAGCAGTACTTC. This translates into CASSLIGGSSYEQYF.